The 21 T cell receptor beta chains given below trace back to one sample, sequenced in a study of shared clonotypes between healthy human individuals. Sequencing was performed with immunoSEQ multiplex PCR; in TCRdb, only in-frame clones are kept and a portion is missing. Of some 690,000 clones in the sample, roughly 88% were seen once. The sample consisted of memory CD8+ T cells from PBMCs. Regarding subset: CD45RO+ cells pooled with CCR7-negative TemRA cells. These receptor sequences come from a man between 18 and 35 years old in good health. Some clones in this sample may be carry-over from other donors' samples.

The rearrangement joins TRBV7-8 to TRBJ2-3; D tentatively reads TRBD1 or TRBD2 (6 bases each). The CDR3 spans 14 residues. V lost 2 bases and J lost 6, with 12 bases in between. The germline gives CDR1 SGHVS, CDR2 FQNEAQ. The CDR3: CASSLLGGGDTQYF. The CDR3 bases are TGTGCCAGCAGCTTATTGGGGGGCGGGGATACGCAGTATTTT.

This rearrangement joins TRBV27 to TRBJ1-2, with D tentatively TRBD1 (5 bases). The CDR3 contains 14 residues. V was shortened by 5 bases and J by 5 bases, with 15 bases between the two germline ends. Per germline, CDR1 MNHEY and CDR2 SMNVEV (reference sequence). CDR3 DNA sequence: TGTGCCAGCAGTGGCAGTGACAGTCTATATGGCTACACCTTC. This gives the protein CASSGSDSLYGYTF.

The chain employs TRBV7-2 and TRBJ2-1; TRBD2 aligns across 13 bases. Germline V CDR1 and CDR2: SGHTA, FQGNSA. The CDR3 has 16 residues. V dropped 1 base and J dropped 10; count of bases not matched to a gene: 7. CDR3 in DNA: TGTGCCAGCAGCTTAGTACTAGCGGGAGGGCCTAGCGAGCAGTTCTTC. Residues: CASSLVLAGGPSEQFF.

The chain combines TRBV19 with TRBJ1-2; no reliable D call. With 3 bases removed from V and 1 base from J, the gap between germline ends came to 21 bases. The length of the CDR3 is 18 residues. CDR1 and CDR2 from the germline V gene are LNHDA and SQIVND (reference sequence). CDR3: CASSIEIVFSPLNYGYTF. CDR3 nucleotides: TGTGCCAGTAGTATCGAAATAGTTTTCTCACCTCTTAACTATGGCTACACCTTC. The whole variable domain, filled in from reference TRBV19 and TRBJ1-2, reads DGGITQSPKYLFRKEGQNVTLSCEQNLNHDAMYWYRQDPGQGLRLIYYSQIVNDFQKGDIAEGYSVSREKKESFPLTVTSAQKNPTAFYLCASSIEIVFSPLNYGYTFGSGTRLTVV.

The chain couples TRBV11-2 to TRBJ2-6; D not certain. Trimming cost V 0 bases and J 0 bases, with 12 bases left between them. Germline V CDR1 and CDR2: SGHAT, FQNNGV. The CDR3 is 18 amino acids. The DNA of the CDR3 is TGTGCCAGCAGCTTAGATTTCCGACGGAGCTCTGGGGCCAACGTCCTGACTTTC. Translation gives CASSLDFRRSSGANVLTF.

This sequence joins TRBV5-6 and TRBJ2-5; D call uncertain. Trimming left V 0 bases short and J 12 bases short, with 6 bases between. The germline V gene encodes CDR1 SGHDT and CDR2 YYEEEE. CDR3 size: 10 residues. CDR3 nucleotides: TGTGCCAGCAGCTTGGGAGAGGAGTACTTC. Translating it yields CASSLGEEYF.

This sequence joins TRBV19 and TRBJ2-7; 7 bases fit TRBD2. From germline, CDR1 is LNHDA and CDR2 SQIVND (reference sequence). Trimming took 4 bases from V and 4 from J; bases not matched to a gene: 4. CDR3 size: 13 residues. The chain's CDR3 is CASSTWGGYEQYF. CDR3 sequence (DNA): TGTGCCAGTAGTACCTGGGGAGGGTACGAGCAGTACTTC.

This clone was counted once. V usage is TRBV7-8 and J usage is TRBJ2-5, with TRBD1 identical over 7 bases. The closer fit of TRBJ2-7 to the DNA end suggests the J call may be wrong. Germline-derived CDR1 and CDR2 are SGHVS and FQNEAQ. This CDR3 region has 15 residues. The CDR3 DNA sequence: TGTGCCAGCAGCCCCGTATCGACAGGGTCCTACGAGCAGTACTTC. It codes for CASSPVSTGSYEQYF.

The chain has TRBV7-9 and TRBJ2-7; 16 bases fit TRBD2. The germline V gene has CDR1 SEHNR and CDR2 FQNEAQ (reference sequence). This CDR3 comprises 18 residues. The ends lost 5 bases at V and 2 bases at J; junction bases unmatched: 9. The DNA of the CDR3 is TGTGCCAGCAGCGCCTACCCGGGACTAGCGGGAGGGCCCTACGAGCAGTACTTC. It is translated as CASSAYPGLAGGPYEQYF. Full variable domain (missing parts from reference TRBV7-9 and TRBJ2-7): DTGVSQNPRHKITKRGQNVTFRCDPISEHNRLYWYRQTLGQGPEFLTYFQNEAQLEKSRLLSDRFSAERPKGSFSTLEIQRTEQGDSAMYLCASSAYPGLAGGPYEQYFGPGTRLTVT.

This clone was seen more than once but under ten times. V is TRBV7-9 and J is TRBJ1-3; D remains unclear. The V gene lost 3 bases and the J gene lost 0 bases, with 15 bases spanning the gap. The CDR3 consists of 17 residues. In germline, CDR1 is SEHNR, CDR2 FQNEAQ (reference sequence). The CDR3 DNA reads TGTGCCAGCAGCTTCCGGCAACCGGGGAACTCTGGAAACACCATATATTTT. As protein: CASSFRQPGNSGNTIYF.

The V gene is TRBV10-3, the J gene TRBJ1-4; D unresolved. CDR1 and CDR2 from the germline V gene are ENHRY and SYGVKD. V was cut by 6 bases and J by 0 bases, with 8 bases left in between. The CDR3 spans 14 residues. CDR3 amino acids: CAISTGATNEKLFF. CDR3 DNA: TGTGCCATCAGCACCGGGGCAACTAATGAAAAACTGTTTTTT.

The genes are TRBV7-9 and TRBJ1-1; no reliable D call. V was clipped by 5 bases and J by 7 bases, with 14 bases between them. Germline V gene lookup returns CDR1 SEHNR and CDR2 FQNEAQ (reference sequence). The CDR3 spans 13 residues. The CDR3 coding sequence is TGTGCCAGCAGCGCCTACATCCCGGATGAAGCTTTCTTT. It yields the protein CASSAYIPDEAFF.

This chain connects TRBV5-1 to TRBJ2-7; TRBD1 might be the D (5 bases). In germline, CDR1 is SGHRS, CDR2 YFSETQ. CDR3 length: 14 residues. V was shortened by 2 bases and J by 3 bases, with 12 bases between the two germline ends. CDR3 in amino acids: CASSFWTPSYEQYF. The CDR3 nucleotides are TGCGCCAGCAGCTTTTGGACACCCAGCTACGAGCAGTACTTC.

V is TRBV10-1 and J is TRBJ1-1; weak D call: TRBD1 (6 bases). V lost 6 bases, J lost 4 bases, and 15 bases lay in between. In germline, CDR1 is WNHNN, CDR2 SYGVQD (reference sequence). The CDR3 has 14 residues. The CDR3 region has the DNA TGCGCCAGCAGATCTGATGAAGGGGGCACTGAAGCTTTCTTT. Its protein is CASRSDEGGTEAFF.

V gene TRBV6-1 combines with J gene TRBJ2-5; tentative D call: TRBD1 (5 bases). The J call is doubtful: the DNA matches TRBJ2-7 better. CDR1 and CDR2 (germline): MNHNS, SASEGT. The CDR3 runs to 13 residues. CDR3 amino acids: CASRTGENSEQYF. The CDR3 DNA reads TGTGCCAGCAGAACAGGAGAAAACAGCGAGCAGTACTTC.

The gene calls are TRBV28 and TRBJ2-7; D may be TRBD2 (5 bases). Germline assignment: CDR1 MDHEN and CDR2 SYDVKM. The CDR3 spans 15 residues. Trimming pared 5 bases from V and 0 bases from J, leaving 14 bases between. The CDR3 DNA reads TGTGCCAGCAGTCCCTCCTCGGGGAGCTCCTACGAGCAGTACTTC. Amino acids: CASSPSSGSSYEQYF.

The chain carries TRBV27 and TRBJ1-2; maybe TRBD1 (6 bases). The CDR3 consists of 15 residues. Germline lookup yields CDR1 MNHEY and CDR2 SMNVEV (reference sequence). Trimming removed 6 bases at V and 7 bases at J, with 21 bases between. The CDR3 loop is CASRTSGVSSRGYTF. CDR3 nucleotides: TGTGCCAGCAGAACTTCAGGGGTTTCTTCCCGTGGCTACACCTTC.

The chain carries TRBV27 and TRBJ2-1; 7 bases agree with TRBD2. Germline CDR1 MNHEY, CDR2 SMNVEV (reference sequence). The J segment lost 3 bases and the V segment lost 4 bases, leaving 6 bases of the junction unmatched. This CDR3 has 15 amino acids. The CDR3 reads CASSSFLAVYNEQFF. The DNA for the CDR3 is TGTGCCAGCAGTTCCTTCCTAGCGGTCTACAATGAGCAGTTCTTC.

The chain recombines TRBV2 with TRBJ2-3; no reliable D call. Germline V gene sequence: CDR1 SNHLY, CDR2 FYNNEI. With 10 bases removed from V and 1 base from J, the gap between germline ends came to 12 bases. CDR3 length equals 13 residues. CDR3 nucleotides: TGTGCCACAAACCCGGTGGGCACAGATACGCAGTATTTT. Protein sequence: CATNPVGTDTQYF.

This clone was seen once. The genes are TRBV2 and TRBJ2-2; D perhaps matches TRBD2 (6 bases). The CDR3 spans 14 residues. Germline CDR1 is SNHLY and CDR2 is FYNNEI. V lost 7 bases and J 8 bases, leaving 17 bases between the germline ends. This CDR3 reads CASNVYSGVGELFF. CDR3 bases: TGTGCCAGCAATGTGTATTCGGGAGTTGGGGAGCTGTTTTTT.

This chain joins TRBV5-4 and TRBJ2-3; the D is unclear. Per the germline V gene, CDR1 is SGHNT and CDR2 is YYREEE (reference sequence). The CDR3 contains 15 residues. Between the trimmed V and J ends, which lost 0 bases and 2 bases, there was a span of 10 bases. The CDR3 here is CASSLGLHFTDTQYF. The CDR3 coding sequence is TGTGCCAGCAGCTTGGGACTTCATTTCACAGATACGCAGTATTTT.